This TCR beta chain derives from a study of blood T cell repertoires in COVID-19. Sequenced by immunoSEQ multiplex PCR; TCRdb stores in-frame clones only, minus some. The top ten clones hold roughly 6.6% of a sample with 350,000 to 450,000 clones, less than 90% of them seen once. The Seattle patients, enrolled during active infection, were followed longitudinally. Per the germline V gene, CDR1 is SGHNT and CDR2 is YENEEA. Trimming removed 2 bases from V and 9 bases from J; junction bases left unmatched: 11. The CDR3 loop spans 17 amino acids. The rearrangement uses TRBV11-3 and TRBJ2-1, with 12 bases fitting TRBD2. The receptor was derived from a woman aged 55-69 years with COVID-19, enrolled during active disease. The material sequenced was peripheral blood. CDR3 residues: CASSLPPSGGANGEQFF. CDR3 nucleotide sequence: TGTGCCAGCAGCTTACCCCCTAGCGGGGGGGCGAACGGTGAGCAGTTCTTC.